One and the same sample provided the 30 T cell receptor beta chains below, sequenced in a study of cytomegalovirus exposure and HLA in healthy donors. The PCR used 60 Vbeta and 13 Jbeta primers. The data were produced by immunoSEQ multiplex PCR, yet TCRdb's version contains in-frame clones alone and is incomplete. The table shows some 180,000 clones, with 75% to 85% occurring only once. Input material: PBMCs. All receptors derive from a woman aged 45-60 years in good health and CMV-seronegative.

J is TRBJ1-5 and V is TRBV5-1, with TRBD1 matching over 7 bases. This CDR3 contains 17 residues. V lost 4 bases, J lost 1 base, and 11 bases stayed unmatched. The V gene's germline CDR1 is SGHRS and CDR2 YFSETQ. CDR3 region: CASSPGDSSISNQPQHF. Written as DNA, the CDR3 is TGCGCCAGCAGCCCCGGGGACAGTTCCATCAGCAATCAGCCCCAGCATTTT. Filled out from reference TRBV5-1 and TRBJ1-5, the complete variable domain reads KAGVTQTPRYLIKTRGQQVTLSCSPISGHRSVSWYQQTPGQGLQFLFEYFSETQRNKGNFPGRFSGRQFSNSRSEMNVSTLELGDSALYLCASSPGDSSISNQPQHFGDGTRLSIL.

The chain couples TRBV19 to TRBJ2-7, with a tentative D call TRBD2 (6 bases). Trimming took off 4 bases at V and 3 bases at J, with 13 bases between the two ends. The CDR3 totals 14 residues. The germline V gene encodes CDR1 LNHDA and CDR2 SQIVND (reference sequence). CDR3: CASSTQDGSYEQYF. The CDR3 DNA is TGTGCCAGTAGTACCCAAGACGGGAGCTACGAGCAGTACTTC. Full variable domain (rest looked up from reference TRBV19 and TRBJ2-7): DGGITQSPKYLFRKEGQNVTLSCEQNLNHDAMYWYRQDPGQGLRLIYYSQIVNDFQKGDIAEGYSVSREKKESFPLTVTSAQKNPTAFYLCASSTQDGSYEQYFGPGTRLTVT.

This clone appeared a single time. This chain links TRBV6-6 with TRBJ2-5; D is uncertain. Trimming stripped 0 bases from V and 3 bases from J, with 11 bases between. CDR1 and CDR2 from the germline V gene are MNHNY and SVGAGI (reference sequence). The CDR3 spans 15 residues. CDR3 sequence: CASSYSALVKETQYF. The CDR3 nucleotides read TGTGCCAGCAGTTACTCGGCTCTTGTAAAAGAGACCCAGTACTTC.

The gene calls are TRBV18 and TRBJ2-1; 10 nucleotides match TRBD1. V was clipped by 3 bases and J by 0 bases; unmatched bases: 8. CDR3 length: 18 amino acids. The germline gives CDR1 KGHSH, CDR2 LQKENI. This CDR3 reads CASSPGTGARSSYNEQFF. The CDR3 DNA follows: TGTGCCAGCTCACCCGGGACAGGGGCCCGAAGCTCCTACAATGAGCAGTTCTTC.

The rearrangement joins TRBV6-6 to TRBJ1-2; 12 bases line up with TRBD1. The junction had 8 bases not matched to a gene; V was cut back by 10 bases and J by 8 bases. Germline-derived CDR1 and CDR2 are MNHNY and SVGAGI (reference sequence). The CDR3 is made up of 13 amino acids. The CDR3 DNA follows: TGTGCCACCGGGGACAGGGGGCAGAGAGGCTACACCTTC. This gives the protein CATGDRGQRGYTF.

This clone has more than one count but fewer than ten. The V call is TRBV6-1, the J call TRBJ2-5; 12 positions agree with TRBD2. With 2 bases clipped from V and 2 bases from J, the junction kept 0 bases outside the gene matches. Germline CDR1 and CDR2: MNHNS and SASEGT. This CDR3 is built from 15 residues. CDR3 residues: CASSELAGGQETQYF. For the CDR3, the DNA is TGTGCCAGCAGTGAACTAGCGGGAGGGCAAGAGACCCAGTACTTC.

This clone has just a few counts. The CDR3 reads CASSRDRAEKLFF. The DNA of the CDR3 is TGTGCCAGCAGTCGGGACAGGGCAGAAAAACTGTTTTTT. The chain employs TRBV7-2 and TRBJ1-4, with 9 bases fitting TRBD1. The CDR3 extends over 13 amino acids. CDR1 is SGHTA and CDR2 is FQGNSA in the germline V gene. Trimming removed 6 bases from V and 8 bases from J; junction bases left unmatched: 4.

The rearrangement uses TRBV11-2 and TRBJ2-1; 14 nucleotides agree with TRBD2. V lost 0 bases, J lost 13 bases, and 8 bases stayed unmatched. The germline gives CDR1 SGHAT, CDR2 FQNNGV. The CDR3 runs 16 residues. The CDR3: CASSLETSGRGSTQFF. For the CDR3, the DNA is TGTGCCAGCAGCTTAGAGACTAGCGGGAGGGGTTCCACCCAGTTCTTC. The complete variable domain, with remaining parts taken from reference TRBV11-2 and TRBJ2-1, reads EAGVAQSPRYKIIEKRQSVAFWCNPISGHATLYWYQQILGQGPKLLIQFQNNGVVDDSQLPKDRFSAERLKGVDSTLKIQPAKLEDSAVYLCASSLETSGRGSTQFFGPGTRLTVL.

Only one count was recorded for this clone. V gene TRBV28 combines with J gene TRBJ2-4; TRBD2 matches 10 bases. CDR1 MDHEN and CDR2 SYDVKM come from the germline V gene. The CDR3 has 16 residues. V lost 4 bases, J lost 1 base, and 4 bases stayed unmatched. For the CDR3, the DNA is TGTGCCAGCAGTTCCCTAGCGGGAGCGGCCAAAAACATTCAGTACTTC. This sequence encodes CASSSLAGAAKNIQYF.

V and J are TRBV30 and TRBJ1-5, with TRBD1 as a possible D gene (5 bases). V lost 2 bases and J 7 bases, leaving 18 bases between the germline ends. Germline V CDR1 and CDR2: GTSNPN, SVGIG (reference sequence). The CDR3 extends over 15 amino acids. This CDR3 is CAWSPKGLGGQPQHF. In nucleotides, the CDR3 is TGTGCCTGGAGTCCCAAAGGCCTTGGGGGGCAGCCCCAGCATTTT.

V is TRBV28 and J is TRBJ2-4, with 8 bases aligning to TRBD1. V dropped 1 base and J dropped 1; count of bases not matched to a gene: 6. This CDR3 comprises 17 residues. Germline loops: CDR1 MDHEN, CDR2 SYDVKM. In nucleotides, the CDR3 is TGTGCCAGCAGTTTATTTCGGCAGGGGGCGGCCAAAAACATTCAGTACTTC. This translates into CASSLFRQGAAKNIQYF.

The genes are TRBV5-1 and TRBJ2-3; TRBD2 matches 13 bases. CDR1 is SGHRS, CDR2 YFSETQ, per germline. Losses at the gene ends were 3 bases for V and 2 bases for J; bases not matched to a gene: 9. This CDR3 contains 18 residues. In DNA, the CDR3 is TGCGCCAGCAGCTCTCTCGGACTAGCGGGAGAGTTCACAGATACGCAGTATTTT. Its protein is CASSSLGLAGEFTDTQYF.

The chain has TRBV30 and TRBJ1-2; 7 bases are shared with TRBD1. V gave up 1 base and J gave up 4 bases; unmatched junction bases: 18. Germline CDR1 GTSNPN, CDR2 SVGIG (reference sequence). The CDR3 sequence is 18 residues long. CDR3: CAWSAPRGQVGLSYGYTF. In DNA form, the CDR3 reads TGTGCCTGGAGTGCGCCCCGAGGACAGGTTGGCCTTAGCTATGGCTACACCTTC. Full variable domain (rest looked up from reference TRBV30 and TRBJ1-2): SQTIHQWPATLVQPVGSPLSLECTVEGTSNPNLYWYRQAAGRGLQLLFYSVGIGQISSEVPQNLSASRPQDRQFILSSKKLLLSDSGFYLCAWSAPRGQVGLSYGYTFGSGTRLTVV.

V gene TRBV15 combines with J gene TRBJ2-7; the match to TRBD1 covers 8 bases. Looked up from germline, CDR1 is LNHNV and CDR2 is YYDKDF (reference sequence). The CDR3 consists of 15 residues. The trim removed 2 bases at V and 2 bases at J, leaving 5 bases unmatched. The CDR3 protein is CATSRPGTGTYEQYF. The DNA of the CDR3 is TGTGCCACCAGCAGACCCGGGACAGGAACCTACGAGCAGTACTTC.

The CDR3 nucleotides read TGTGCCAGCAGCCTGAGGTGGGGTGGAGGGACTGAAGCTTTCTTT. The encoded protein is CASSLRWGGGTEAFF. The V and J genes are TRBV7-2 and TRBJ1-1; unclear D gene. There are 15 residues in the CDR3. The V gene's germline CDR1 is SGHTA and CDR2 FQGNSA. V was clipped by 5 bases and J by 5 bases, with 18 bases between them.

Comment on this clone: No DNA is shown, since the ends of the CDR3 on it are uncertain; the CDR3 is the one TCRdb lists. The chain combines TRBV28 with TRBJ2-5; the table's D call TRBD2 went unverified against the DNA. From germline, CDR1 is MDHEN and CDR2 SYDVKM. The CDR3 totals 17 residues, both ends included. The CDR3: CASSFGPGAGGEETQYF.

The chain's CDR3 is CASSLAGPDRWAFF. In DNA form, the CDR3 reads TGTGCCAGCAGCTTAGCGGGCCCCGACAGATGGGCTTTCTTT. V and J are TRBV7-2 and TRBJ1-1; perhaps TRBD1 as D (5 bases). The V end was cut by 0 bases, the J end by 11 bases, with 16 bases between. From germline, CDR1 is SGHTA and CDR2 FQGNSA. This CDR3 is 14 amino acids long.

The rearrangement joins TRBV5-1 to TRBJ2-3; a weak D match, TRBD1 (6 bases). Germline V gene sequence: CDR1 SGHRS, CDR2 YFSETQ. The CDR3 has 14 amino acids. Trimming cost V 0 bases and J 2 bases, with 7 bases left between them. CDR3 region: CASSLEGVTDTQYF. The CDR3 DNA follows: TGCGCCAGCAGCTTGGAGGGGGTCACAGATACGCAGTATTTT.

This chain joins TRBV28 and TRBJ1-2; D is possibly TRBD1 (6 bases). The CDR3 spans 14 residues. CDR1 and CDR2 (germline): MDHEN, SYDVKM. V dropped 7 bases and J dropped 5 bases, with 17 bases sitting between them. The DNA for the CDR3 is TGTGCCAGCAACAAGGCAGGGGATGGGTATGGCTACACCTTC. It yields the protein CASNKAGDGYGYTF.

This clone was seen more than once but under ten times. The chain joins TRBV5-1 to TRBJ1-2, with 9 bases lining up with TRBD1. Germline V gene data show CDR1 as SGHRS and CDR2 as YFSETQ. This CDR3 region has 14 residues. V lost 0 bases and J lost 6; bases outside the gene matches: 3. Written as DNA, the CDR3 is TGCGCCAGCAGCTTGGAGGGACAGGGAGATGGCTACACCTTC. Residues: CASSLEGQGDGYTF.

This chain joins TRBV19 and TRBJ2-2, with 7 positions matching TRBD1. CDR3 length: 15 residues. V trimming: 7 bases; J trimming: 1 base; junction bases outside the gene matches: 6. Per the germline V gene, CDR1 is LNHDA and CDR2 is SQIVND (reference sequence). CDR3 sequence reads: CASIPGTENTGELFF. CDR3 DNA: TGTGCCAGTATTCCCGGGACAGAGAACACCGGGGAGCTGTTTTTT. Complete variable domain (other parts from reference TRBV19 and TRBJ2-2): DGGITQSPKYLFRKEGQNVTLSCEQNLNHDAMYWYRQDPGQGLRLIYYSQIVNDFQKGDIAEGYSVSREKKESFPLTVTSAQKNPTAFYLCASIPGTENTGELFFGEGSRLTVL.

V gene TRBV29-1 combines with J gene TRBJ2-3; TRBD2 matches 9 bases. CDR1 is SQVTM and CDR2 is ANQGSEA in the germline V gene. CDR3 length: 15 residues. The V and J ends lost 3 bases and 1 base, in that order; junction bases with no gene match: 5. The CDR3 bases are TGCAGCGTTGACTTTCAGCGGGAGGGCACAGATACGCAGTATTTT. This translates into CSVDFQREGTDTQYF.

CDR3 coding DNA: TGTGCCTGGAGTGTTGCCGGGACTAGCTCCTACGAGCAGTACTTC. Amino acid sequence: CAWSVAGTSSYEQYF. This chain links TRBV30 with TRBJ2-7, with 8 positions matching TRBD2. Germline loops: CDR1 GTSNPN, CDR2 SVGIG (reference sequence). Trimming took 0 bases from V and 0 from J; bases not matched to a gene: 4. The CDR3 length is 15 residues.

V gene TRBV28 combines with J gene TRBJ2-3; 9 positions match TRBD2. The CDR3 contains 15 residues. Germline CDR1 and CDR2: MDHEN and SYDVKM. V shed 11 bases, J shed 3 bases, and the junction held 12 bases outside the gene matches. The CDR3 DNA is TGTGCCGGATCGGTAGCGGGAGAGGGTACAGATACGCAGTATTTT. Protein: CAGSVAGEGTDTQYF. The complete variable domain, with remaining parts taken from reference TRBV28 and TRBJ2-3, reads DVKVTQSSRYLVKRTGEKVFLECVQDMDHENMFWYRQDPGLGLRLIYFSYDVKMKEKGDIPEGYSVSREKKERFSLILESASTNQTSMYLCAGSVAGEGTDTQYFGPGTRLTVL.

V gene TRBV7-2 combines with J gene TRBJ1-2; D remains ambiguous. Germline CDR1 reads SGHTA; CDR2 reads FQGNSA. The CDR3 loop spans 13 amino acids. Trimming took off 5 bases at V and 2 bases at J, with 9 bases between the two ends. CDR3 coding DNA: TGTGCCAGCAGCCGACGGGAGAACTATGGCTACACCTTC. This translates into CASSRRENYGYTF.

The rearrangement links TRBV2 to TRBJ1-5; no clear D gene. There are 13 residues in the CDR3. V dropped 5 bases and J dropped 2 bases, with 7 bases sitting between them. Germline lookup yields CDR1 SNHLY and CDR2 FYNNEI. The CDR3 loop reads CASSSQGNQPQHF. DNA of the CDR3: TGTGCCAGCAGTTCCCAGGGCAATCAGCCCCAGCATTTT. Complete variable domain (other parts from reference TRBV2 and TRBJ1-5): EPEVTQTPSHQVTQMGQEVILRCVPISNHLYFYWYRQILGQKVEFLVSFYNNEISEKSEIFDDQFSVERPDGSNFTLKIRSTKLEDSAMYFCASSSQGNQPQHFGDGTRLSIL.

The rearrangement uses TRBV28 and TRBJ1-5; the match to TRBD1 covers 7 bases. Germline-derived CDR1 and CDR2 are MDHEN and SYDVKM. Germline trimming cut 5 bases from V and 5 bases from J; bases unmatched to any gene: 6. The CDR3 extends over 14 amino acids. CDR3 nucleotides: TGTGCCAGCAGTCCGGGAGACAGGGATCAGCCCCAGCATTTT. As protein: CASSPGDRDQPQHF. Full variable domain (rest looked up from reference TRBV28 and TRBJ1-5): DVKVTQSSRYLVKRTGEKVFLECVQDMDHENMFWYRQDPGLGLRLIYFSYDVKMKEKGDIPEGYSVSREKKERFSLILESASTNQTSMYLCASSPGDRDQPQHFGDGTRLSIL.

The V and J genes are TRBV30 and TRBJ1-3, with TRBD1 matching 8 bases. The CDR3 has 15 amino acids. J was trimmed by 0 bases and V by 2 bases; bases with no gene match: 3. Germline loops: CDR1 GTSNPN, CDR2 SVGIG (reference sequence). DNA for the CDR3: TGTGCCTGGAGTCGGACAGGGTCCTCTGGAAACACCATATATTTT. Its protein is CAWSRTGSSGNTIYF. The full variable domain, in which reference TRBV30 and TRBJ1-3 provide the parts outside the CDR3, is SQTIHQWPATLVQPVGSPLSLECTVEGTSNPNLYWYRQAAGRGLQLLFYSVGIGQISSEVPQNLSASRPQDRQFILSSKKLLLSDSGFYLCAWSRTGSSGNTIYFGEGSWLTVV.

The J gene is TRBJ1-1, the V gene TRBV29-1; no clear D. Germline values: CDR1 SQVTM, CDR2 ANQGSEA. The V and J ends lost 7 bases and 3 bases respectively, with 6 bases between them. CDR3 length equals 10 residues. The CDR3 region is CSGEDTEAFF. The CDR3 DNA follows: TGCAGCGGGGAGGACACTGAAGCTTTCTTT. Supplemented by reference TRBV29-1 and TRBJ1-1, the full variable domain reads SAVISQKPSRDICQRGTSLTIQCQVDSQVTMMFWYRQQPGQSLTLIATANQGSEATYESGFVIDKFPISRPNLTFSTLTVSNMSPEDSSIYLCSGEDTEAFFGQGTRLTVV.

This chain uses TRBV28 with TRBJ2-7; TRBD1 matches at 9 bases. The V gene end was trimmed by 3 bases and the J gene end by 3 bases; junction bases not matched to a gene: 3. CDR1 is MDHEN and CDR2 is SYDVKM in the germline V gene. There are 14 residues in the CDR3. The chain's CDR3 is CASSLGDRDYEQYF. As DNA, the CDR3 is TGTGCCAGCAGTTTGGGGGACAGGGACTACGAGCAGTACTTC.